Listed below are T cell receptor beta chains from one sample, sequenced in a study of cytomegalovirus exposure and HLA in healthy donors. Clones were sequenced by immunoSEQ multiplex PCR, and TCRdb holds only the in-frame ones, with some missing. This sample carries 150,000 to 250,000 clones, 85% of them seen once, and the ten largest clones take 2% to 2.5%. Source material: PBMCs. All receptors derive from a woman aged 45-60 years in good health and CMV-seronegative. The conserved cysteine and the conserved F or W are not part of the CDR3 here.

ASSILAGGGNEQF TRBJ2-1 TRBV19
ASSLDRRLGGDDTQY TRBJ2-3 TRBV5-1
ASSSRLDNQPQH TRBJ1-5 TRBV7-2
ASSAEGQYNQPQH TRBJ1-5 TRBV9
ASSITAFSDQPQH TRBJ1-5 TRBV19
ASSLFGRENEQF TRBJ2-1 TRBV5-6
AISGPGTSGGIYNEQF TRBJ2-1 TRBV10-3
ASSLGGLAGTYEQY TRBJ2-7 TRBV4-1
ATQGTKLTGELF TRBJ2-2 TRBV6-5
AGGQGSQPQH TRBJ1-5 TRBV30
ASSLVLMSGGRYEQY TRBJ2-7 TRBV11-2
ASHTHRASYEQY TRBJ2-7 TRBV6-5
ASSYPGGSSYEQY TRBJ2-7 TRBV5-6
ASSVATGQLYGHT TRBJ1-2 TRBV9
ASSLGQLMMAGYT TRBJ1-2 TRBV5-6
ASSSFSGRAHNEQF TRBJ2-1 TRBV11-2
ASSLGQGILDTQY TRBJ2-3 TRBV7-2
ASRGGGSWNEQF TRBJ2-1 TRBV7-2
ASSKTSLSSYEQY TRBJ2-7 TRBV7-9
ASSLELNQPQH TRBJ1-5 TRBV11-2
ASSLAGRDPLRYGYT TRBJ1-2 TRBV27
ASSSLAGGRTYEQY TRBJ2-7 TRBV7-9
ASSPNPGLPTDTQY TRBJ2-3 TRBV5-1
ASSRGGANVLT TRBJ2-6 TRBV11-3
ASSPWTGAINRRYSNQPQH TRBJ1-5 TRBV2
ASRAPNYGYT TRBJ1-2 TRBV2
ASSIEGQGHQPQH TRBJ1-5 TRBV19
ASSVDPGAQSYGYT TRBJ1-2 TRBV9
ASSEGQGNYGYT TRBJ1-2 TRBV6-4
ASSPQGQGNYEQY TRBJ2-7 TRBV18
ASSPTSGRTHEQF TRBJ2-1 TRBV18
ASSAETRTGELF TRBJ2-2 TRBV2
ASSLHGLAGGIGEQF TRBJ2-1 TRBV27
ASSLSPGLAGVEQY TRBJ2-7 TRBV27
ASSPLPGQGGNTIY TRBJ1-3 TRBV2
ASSQQTSGKTQY TRBJ2-5 TRBV16
ASSQGSGGSYNSPLH TRBJ1-6 TRBV4-3
ASRGTTNYGYT TRBJ1-2 TRBV19
ASRGTGSLYGYT TRBJ1-2 TRBV5-1
ASSLYRDRVAHTQY TRBJ2-3 TRBV27
ASKRGTGASNQPQH TRBJ1-5 TRBV28
ASTWTAYNEQF TRBJ2-1 TRBV28
ASRRRQTYSNQPQH TRBJ1-5 TRBV28
ASSIDRAGTDTQY TRBJ2-3 TRBV19
ASSRTGTGAHEQY TRBJ2-7 TRBV19
ASSLAEGGHRYEQY TRBJ2-7 TRBV5-1
ASSYGTGDPYEQY TRBJ2-7 TRBV19
ASSQLRGTGVGNEKLF TRBJ1-4 TRBV5-6